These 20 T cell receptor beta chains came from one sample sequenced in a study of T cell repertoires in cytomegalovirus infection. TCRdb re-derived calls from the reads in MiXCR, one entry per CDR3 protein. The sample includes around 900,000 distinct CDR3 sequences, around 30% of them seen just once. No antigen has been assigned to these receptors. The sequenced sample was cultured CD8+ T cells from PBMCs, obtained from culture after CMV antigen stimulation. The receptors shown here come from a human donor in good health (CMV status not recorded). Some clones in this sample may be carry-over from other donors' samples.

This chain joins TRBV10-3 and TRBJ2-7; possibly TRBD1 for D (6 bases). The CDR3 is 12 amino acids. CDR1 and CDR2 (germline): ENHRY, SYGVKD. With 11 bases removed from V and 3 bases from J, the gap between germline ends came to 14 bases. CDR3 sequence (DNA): TGTGCCTCACAGGGTTCTCTCTACGAGCAGTACTTC. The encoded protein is CASQGSLYEQYF.

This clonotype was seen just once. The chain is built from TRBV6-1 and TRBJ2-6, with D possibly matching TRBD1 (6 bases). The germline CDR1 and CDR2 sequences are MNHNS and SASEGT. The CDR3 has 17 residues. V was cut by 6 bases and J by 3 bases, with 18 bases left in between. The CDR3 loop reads CASRIRLGAGGANVLTF. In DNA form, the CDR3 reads TGTGCCAGCAGGATCCGCCTGGGGGCAGGTGGGGCCAACGTCCTGACTTTC.

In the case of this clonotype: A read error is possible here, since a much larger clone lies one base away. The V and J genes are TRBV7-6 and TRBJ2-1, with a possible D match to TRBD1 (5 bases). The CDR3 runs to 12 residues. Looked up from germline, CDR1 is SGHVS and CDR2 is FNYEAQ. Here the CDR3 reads CVSSSRAAEQFF. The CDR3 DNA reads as TGTGTCAGCAGCTCCAGGGCAGCGGAGCAGTTCTTC. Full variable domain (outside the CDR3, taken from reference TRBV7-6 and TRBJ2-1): GAGVSQSPRYKVTKRGQDVALRCDPISGHVSLYWYRQALGQGPEFLTYFNYEAQQDKSGLPNDRFSAERPEGSISTLTIQRTEQRDSAMYRCVSSSRAAEQFFGPGTRLTVL.

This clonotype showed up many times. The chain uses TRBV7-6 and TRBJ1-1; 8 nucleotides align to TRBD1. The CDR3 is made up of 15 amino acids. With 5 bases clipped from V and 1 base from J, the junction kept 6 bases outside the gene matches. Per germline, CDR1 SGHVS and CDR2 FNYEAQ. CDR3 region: CASSPDRGSNTEAFF. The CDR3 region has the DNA TGTGCCAGCAGCCCCGACAGGGGTTCGAACACTGAAGCTTTCTTT.

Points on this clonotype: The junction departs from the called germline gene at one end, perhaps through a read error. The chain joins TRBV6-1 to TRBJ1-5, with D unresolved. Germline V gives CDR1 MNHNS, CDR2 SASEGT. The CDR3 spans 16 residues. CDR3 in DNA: TGTGCCAACAGTGATTCTACAGTAACTAGCAATCAGCCCCAGCATTTT. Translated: CANSDSTVTSNQPQHF.

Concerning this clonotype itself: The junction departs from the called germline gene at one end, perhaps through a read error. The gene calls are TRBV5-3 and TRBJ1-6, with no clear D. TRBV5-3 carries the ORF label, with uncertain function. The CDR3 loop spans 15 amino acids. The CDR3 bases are TGTGCCAGCAGCTTGGAGGGAGAATATAATTCACCCCTCCACTTT. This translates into CASSLEGEYNSPLHF.

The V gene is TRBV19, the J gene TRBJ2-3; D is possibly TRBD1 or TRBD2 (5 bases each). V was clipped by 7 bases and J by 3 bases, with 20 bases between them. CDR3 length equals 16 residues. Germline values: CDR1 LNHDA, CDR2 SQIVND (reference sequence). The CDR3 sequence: CASMPWDAYPTDTQYF. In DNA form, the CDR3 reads TGTGCCAGTATGCCCTGGGACGCTTACCCGACAGATACGCAGTATTTT.

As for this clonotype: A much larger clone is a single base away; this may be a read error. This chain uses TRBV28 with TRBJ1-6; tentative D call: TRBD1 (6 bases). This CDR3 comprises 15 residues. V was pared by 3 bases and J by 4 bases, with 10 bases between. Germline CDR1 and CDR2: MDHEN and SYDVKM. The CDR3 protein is CASSFIRGYNSPLHF. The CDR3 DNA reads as TGTGCCAGCAGTTTTATCAGGGGATATAATTCACCCCTCCACTTT. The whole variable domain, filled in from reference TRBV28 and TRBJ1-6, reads DVKVTQSSRYLVKRTGEKVFLECVQDMDHENMFWYRQDPGLGLRLIYFSYDVKMKEKGDIPEGYSVSREKKERFSLILESASTNQTSMYLCASSFIRGYNSPLHFGNGTRLTVT.

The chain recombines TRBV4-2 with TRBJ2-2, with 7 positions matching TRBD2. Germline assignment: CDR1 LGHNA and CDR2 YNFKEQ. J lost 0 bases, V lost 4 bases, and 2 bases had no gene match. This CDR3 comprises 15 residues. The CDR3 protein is CASSLTSPNTGELFF. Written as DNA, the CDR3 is TGTGCCAGCAGCCTGACTAGCCCGAACACCGGGGAGCTGTTTTTT.

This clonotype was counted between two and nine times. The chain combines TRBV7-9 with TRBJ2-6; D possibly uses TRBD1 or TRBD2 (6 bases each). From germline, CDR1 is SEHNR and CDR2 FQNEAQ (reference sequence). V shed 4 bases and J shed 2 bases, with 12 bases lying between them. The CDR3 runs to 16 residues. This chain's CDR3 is CASSSSGGPGANVLTF. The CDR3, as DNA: TGTGCCAGCAGCTCAAGTGGGGGGCCTGGGGCCAACGTCCTGACTTTC.

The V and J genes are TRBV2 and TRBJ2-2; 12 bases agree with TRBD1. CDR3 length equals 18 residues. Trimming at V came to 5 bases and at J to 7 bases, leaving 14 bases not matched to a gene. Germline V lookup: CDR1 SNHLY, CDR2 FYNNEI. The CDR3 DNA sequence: TGTGCCAGCAGTCCCGGGACAGGGGGCGCCGCCGGTGGCGGGGAGCTGTTTTTT. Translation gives CASSPGTGGAAGGGELFF. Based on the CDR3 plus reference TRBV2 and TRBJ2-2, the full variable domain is EPEVTQTPSHQVTQMGQEVILRCVPISNHLYFYWYRQILGQKVEFLVSFYNNEISEKSEIFDDQFSVERPDGSNFTLKIRSTKLEDSAMYFCASSPGTGGAAGGGELFFGEGSRLTVL.

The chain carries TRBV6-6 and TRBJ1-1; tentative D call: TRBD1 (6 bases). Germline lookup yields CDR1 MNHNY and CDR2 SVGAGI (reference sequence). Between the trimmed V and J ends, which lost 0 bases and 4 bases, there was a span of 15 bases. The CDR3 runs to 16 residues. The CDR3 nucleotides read TGTGCCAGCAGTTACTCGATTCGGGGGGCCCCCACTGAAGCTTTCTTT. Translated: CASSYSIRGAPTEAFF.

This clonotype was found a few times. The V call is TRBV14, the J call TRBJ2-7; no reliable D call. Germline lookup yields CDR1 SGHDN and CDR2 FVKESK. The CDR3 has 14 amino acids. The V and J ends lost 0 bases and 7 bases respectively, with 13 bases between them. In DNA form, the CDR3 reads TGTGCCAGCAGCCAAGAAAACAGTCCGAGGGAGCAGTACTTC. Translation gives CASSQENSPREQYF. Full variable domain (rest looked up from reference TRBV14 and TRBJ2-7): EAGVTQFPSHSVIEKGQTVTLRCDPISGHDNLYWYRRVMGKEIKFLLHFVKESKQDESGMPNNRFLAERTGGTYSTLKVQPAELEDSGVYFCASSQENSPREQYFGPGTRLTVT.

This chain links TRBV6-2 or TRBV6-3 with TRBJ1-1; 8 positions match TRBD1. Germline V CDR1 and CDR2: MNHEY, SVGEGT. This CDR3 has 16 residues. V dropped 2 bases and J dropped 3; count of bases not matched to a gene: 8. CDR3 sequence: CASSYGPPQGDTEAFF. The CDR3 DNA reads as TGTGCCAGCAGTTACGGACCCCCACAGGGGGACACTGAAGCTTTCTTT.

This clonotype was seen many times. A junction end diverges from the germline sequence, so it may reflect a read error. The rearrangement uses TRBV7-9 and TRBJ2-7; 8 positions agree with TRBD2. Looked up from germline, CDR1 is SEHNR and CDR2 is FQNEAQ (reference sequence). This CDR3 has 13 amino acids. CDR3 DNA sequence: TGTGCCAGCAGCTTCGGCGGGGGGCCCGAATTGCACTTC. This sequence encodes CASSFGGGPELHF.

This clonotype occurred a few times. This CDR3 is CASAKSRGQGREKLFF. The CDR3 region has the DNA TGTGCCAGCGCCAAATCTAGAGGACAGGGACGTGAAAAACTGTTTTTT. This chain connects TRBV28 to TRBJ1-4, with 8 nucleotides matching TRBD1. Germline V gives CDR1 MDHEN, CDR2 SYDVKM. The V and J ends lost 8 bases and 7 bases, in that order; junction bases with no gene match: 15. The CDR3 spans 16 residues.

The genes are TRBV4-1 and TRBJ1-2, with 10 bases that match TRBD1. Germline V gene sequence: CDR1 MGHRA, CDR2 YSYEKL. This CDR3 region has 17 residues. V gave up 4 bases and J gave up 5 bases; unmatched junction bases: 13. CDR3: CASSPRQGATGGYGYTF. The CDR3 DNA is TGCGCCAGCAGCCCACGACAGGGGGCTACAGGAGGATATGGCTACACCTTC.

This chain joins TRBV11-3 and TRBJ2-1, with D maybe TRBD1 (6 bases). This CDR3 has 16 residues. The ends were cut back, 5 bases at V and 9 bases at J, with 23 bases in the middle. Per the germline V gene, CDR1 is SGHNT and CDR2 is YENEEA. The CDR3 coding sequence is TGTGCCAGCAGCCACACAGGGTCTGGGGCTTCGGGTGAGCAGTTCTTC. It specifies CASSHTGSGASGEQFF.

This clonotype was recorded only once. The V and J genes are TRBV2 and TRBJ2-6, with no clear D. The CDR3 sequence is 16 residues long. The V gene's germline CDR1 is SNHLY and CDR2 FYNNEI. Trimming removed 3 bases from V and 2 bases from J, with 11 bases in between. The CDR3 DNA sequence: TGTGCCAGCAGTGAGTACAGCACCGCTGGGGCCAACGTCCTGACTTTC. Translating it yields CASSEYSTAGANVLTF.

CDR3 protein: CASSLTARNSPLHF. CDR3 DNA: TGTGCCAGCAGTCTTACAGCCCGGAATTCACCCCTCCACTTT. The chain is built from TRBV6-5 and TRBJ1-6; D not resolved. V was trimmed by 5 bases and J by 7 bases, leaving 12 bases between them. CDR1 and CDR2 from the germline V gene are MNHEY and SVGAGI. This CDR3 comprises 14 residues.